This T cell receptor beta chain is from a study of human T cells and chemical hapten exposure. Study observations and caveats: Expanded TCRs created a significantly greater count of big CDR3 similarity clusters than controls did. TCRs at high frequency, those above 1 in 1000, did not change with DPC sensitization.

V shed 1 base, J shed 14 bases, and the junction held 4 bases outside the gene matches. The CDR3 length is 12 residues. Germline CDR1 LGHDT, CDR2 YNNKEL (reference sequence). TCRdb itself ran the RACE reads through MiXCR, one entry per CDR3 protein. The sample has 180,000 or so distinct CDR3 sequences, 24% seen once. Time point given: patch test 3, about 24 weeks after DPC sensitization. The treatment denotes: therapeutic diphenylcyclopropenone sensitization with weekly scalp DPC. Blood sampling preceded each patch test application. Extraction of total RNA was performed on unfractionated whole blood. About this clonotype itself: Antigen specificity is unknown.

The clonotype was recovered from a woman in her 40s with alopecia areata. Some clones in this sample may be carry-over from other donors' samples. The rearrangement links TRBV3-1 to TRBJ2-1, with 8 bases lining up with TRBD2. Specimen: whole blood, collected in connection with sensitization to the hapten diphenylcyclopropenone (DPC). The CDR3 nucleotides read TGTGCCAGCAGCCAAGTCCCGGGACTAGAGTTCTTC. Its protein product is CASSQVPGLEFF.